This entry is about one T cell receptor beta chain. Its cognate antigen is unknown. The sample originates from a study of vaccination and CD4 T cells after COVID-19. Study background: Overlapping spike pools from SARS-CoV-2 and HCoV-NL63, HCoV-OC43 and HCoV-229E served as culture stimuli.

Treatment given: roughly 11-day PBMC culture with coronavirus spike peptide pools or control peptides (ViraFEST assay). After culture for over nine days, isolation of CD4+ T cells was performed by negative selection. The Oncomine TCR Beta short-read assay sequenced DNA from cultured CD4+ T cells. Genomic DNA was isolated from CD4+ T cells that had been cultured. TCRdb re-derived calls from the PCR reads in MiXCR, one entry per CDR3 protein. The sample contains about 25,000 distinct CDR3 sequences, 49% of which appear only once. CDR3 size: 13 residues. Germline CDR1 is DFQATT and CDR2 is SNEGSKA (reference sequence). V was pared by 6 bases and J by 0 bases, with 9 bases between.

This sequence was found in a human donor who had recovered from COVID-19. The gene calls are TRBV20-1 and TRBJ1-3; D uncertain. Source material: CD4+ T cells from blood, cultured in vitro. The DNA of the CDR3 is TGCAGTGCAACAGACACCTCTGGAAACACCATATATTTT. It yields the protein CSATDTSGNTIYF.